The 19 T cell receptor beta chains in this list originate from one sample, sequenced in a study of cytomegalovirus exposure and HLA in healthy donors. The PCR used 60 Vbeta and 13 Jbeta primers. Sequencing was performed with immunoSEQ multiplex PCR; in TCRdb, only in-frame clones are kept and a portion is missing. Of around 180,000 clones in the sample, 81% are singletons; the top ten hold more than 1.5%. The specimen was PBMCs. The receptors derive from a man between 18 and 29 years old in good health and CMV-seronegative.

V and J are TRBV7-6 and TRBJ1-5; unclear D gene. Trimming pared 0 bases from V and 0 bases from J, leaving 12 bases between. Germline lookup yields CDR1 SGHVS and CDR2 FNYEAQ. This CDR3 contains 17 residues. CDR3 region: CASSLASSAYSNQPQHF. CDR3 nucleotides: TGTGCCAGCAGCTTAGCGTCGAGTGCCTATAGCAATCAGCCCCAGCATTTT.

The chain employs TRBV19 and TRBJ1-5; unclear D gene. V was trimmed by 3 bases and J by 2 bases, leaving 11 bases between them. CDR3 size: 15 residues. CDR1 and CDR2 (germline): LNHDA, SQIVND (reference sequence). The CDR3 sequence is CASSITGVGNQPQHF. The CDR3 DNA sequence: TGTGCCAGTAGTATCACCGGGGTTGGCAATCAGCCCCAGCATTTT.

The CDR3 sequence is CASSVSPGGGQPQHF. CDR3 DNA: TGTGCCAGTAGTGTCTCCCCGGGGGGCGGTCAGCCCCAGCATTTT. The chain is built from TRBV19 and TRBJ1-5; D is perhaps TRBD1 (6 bases). This CDR3 comprises 15 residues. Germline V gene lookup returns CDR1 LNHDA and CDR2 SQIVND (reference sequence). V was trimmed by 5 bases and J by 6 bases, leaving 17 bases between them.

The CDR3 DNA follows: TGTGCCAGCAGTGAATTTAGCGGACCCACAGATACGCAGTATTTT. Amino acids: CASSEFSGPTDTQYF. The chain is built from TRBV6-1 and TRBJ2-3, with D perhaps matching TRBD2 (6 bases). Trimming pared 2 bases from V and 2 bases from J, leaving 11 bases between. This CDR3 is built from 15 residues. Germline V CDR1 and CDR2: MNHNS, SASEGT.

The genes are TRBV7-8 and TRBJ2-5; D is possibly TRBD1 (6 bases). CDR1 and CDR2 from the germline V gene are SGHVS and FQNEAQ. The CDR3 is made up of 12 amino acids. V lost 5 bases, J lost 4 bases, and 8 bases lay in between. This chain's CDR3 is CASSRRGETQYF. CDR3 DNA sequence: TGTGCCAGCAGCCGCAGGGGAGAGACCCAGTACTTC.

The V and J genes are TRBV14 and TRBJ2-7; D is possibly TRBD1 (6 bases). This CDR3 is 14 amino acids long. The germline gives CDR1 SGHDN, CDR2 FVKESK. V was cut by 4 bases and J by 3 bases, with 13 bases left in between. This CDR3 is CASSPQGWSYEQYF. CDR3 bases: TGTGCCAGCAGCCCACAGGGTTGGAGCTACGAGCAGTACTTC. Supplemented by reference TRBV14 and TRBJ2-7, the full variable domain reads EAGVTQFPSHSVIEKGQTVTLRCDPISGHDNLYWYRRVMGKEIKFLLHFVKESKQDESGMPNNRFLAERTGGTYSTLKVQPAELEDSGVYFCASSPQGWSYEQYFGPGTRLTVT.

The chain couples TRBV5-1 to TRBJ1-2; 7 bases fit TRBD1. The CDR3 runs to 13 residues. Germline V gene lookup returns CDR1 SGHRS and CDR2 YFSETQ. The junction had 3 bases not matched to a gene; V was cut back by 4 bases and J by 3 bases. The CDR3 is CASSPDRDYGYTF. In DNA form, the CDR3 reads TGCGCCAGCAGCCCTGACAGGGACTATGGCTACACCTTC.

A single count supports this clone. The V call is TRBV5-6, the J call TRBJ2-3; 7 bases agree with TRBD1. The V gene's germline CDR1 is SGHDT and CDR2 YYEEEE. The CDR3 is made up of 13 amino acids. V lost 5 bases to trimming and J lost 5 bases; unmatched junction nucleotides: 5. CDR3 DNA sequence: TGTGCCAGCAGGCCGACAGGGAGAGATACGCAGTATTTT. Translating it yields CASRPTGRDTQYF.

The rearrangement uses TRBV11-2 and TRBJ2-1; 10 positions match TRBD2. CDR3 length equals 16 residues. V lost 2 bases, J lost 5 bases, and 6 bases stayed unmatched. The germline gives CDR1 SGHAT, CDR2 FQNNGV. The CDR3 DNA reads as TGTGCCAGCAGCTTACGGGGTAGCGGGAGGCACAATGAGCAGTTCTTC. It encodes CASSLRGSGRHNEQFF. Using reference TRBV11-2 and TRBJ2-1 for the parts outside the CDR3, the full variable domain is EAGVAQSPRYKIIEKRQSVAFWCNPISGHATLYWYQQILGQGPKLLIQFQNNGVVDDSQLPKDRFSAERLKGVDSTLKIQPAKLEDSAVYLCASSLRGSGRHNEQFFGPGTRLTVL.

The chain uses TRBV7-2 and TRBJ1-5, with D tentatively TRBD1 (6 bases). CDR3 length: 15 residues. V gave up 5 bases and J gave up 5 bases, with 16 bases separating them. Germline V gene lookup returns CDR1 SGHTA and CDR2 FQGNSA. The CDR3 protein is CASSPGGLRDQPQHF. CDR3 DNA sequence: TGTGCCAGCAGCCCGGGGGGCTTAAGGGATCAGCCCCAGCATTTT.

The V call is TRBV4-3, the J call TRBJ2-3; D unresolved. Trimming removed 0 bases at V and 1 base at J, with 8 bases between. CDR1 LGHNA and CDR2 YSLEER come from the germline V gene. CDR3 length equals 15 residues. The CDR3 protein is CASSQENRGTDTQYF. The CDR3 coding sequence is TGCGCCAGCAGCCAAGAGAATAGAGGCACAGATACGCAGTATTTT.

The chain links TRBV27 to TRBJ2-5; TRBD2 agrees at 15 bases. CDR3 size: 18 residues. V lost 1 base to trimming and J lost 4 bases; unmatched junction nucleotides: 7. The germline V gene has CDR1 MNHEY and CDR2 SMNVEV (reference sequence). CDR3: CASSLYGTSGGTSETQYF. CDR3 bases: TGTGCCAGCAGTTTATATGGGACTAGCGGGGGGACATCAGAGACCCAGTACTTC.

V usage is TRBV10-1 and J usage is TRBJ2-1, with D uncertain. This CDR3 is 15 amino acids long. In germline, CDR1 is WNHNN, CDR2 SYGVQD (reference sequence). V was cut by 6 bases and J by 4 bases, with 16 bases left in between. Here the CDR3 reads CASSQTSTPYNEQFF. The DNA of the CDR3 is TGCGCCAGCAGCCAGACATCGACCCCTTACAATGAGCAGTTCTTC.

This clone showed up just a few times. V is TRBV16 and J is TRBJ2-5; D is unresolved. Germline lookup yields CDR1 KGHSY and CDR2 FQNENV. This CDR3 region has 14 residues. V dropped 0 bases and J dropped 2 bases, with 7 bases sitting between them. CDR3: CASSQSAGQETQYF. DNA for the CDR3: TGTGCCAGCAGCCAATCAGCCGGGCAAGAGACCCAGTACTTC. Full variable domain (remainder filled in from reference TRBV16 and TRBJ2-5): GEEVAQTPKHLVRGEGQKAKLYCAPIKGHSYVFWYQQVLKNEFKFLISFQNENVFDETGMPKERFSAKCLPNSPCSLEIQATKLEDSAVYFCASSQSAGQETQYFGPGTRLLVL.

The chain's CDR3 is CASSDQGIFRHGEQFF. The CDR3 coding sequence is TGCGCCAGCAGCGATCAGGGGATTTTTAGGCATGGTGAGCAGTTCTTC. The chain carries TRBV5-1 and TRBJ2-1; a possible D gene is TRBD1 (6 bases). Trimming cost V 4 bases and J 9 bases, with 23 bases left between them. This CDR3 comprises 16 residues. Germline V gene sequence: CDR1 SGHRS, CDR2 YFSETQ. Looking up the rest from reference TRBV5-1 and TRBJ2-1 gives the full variable domain: KAGVTQTPRYLIKTRGQQVTLSCSPISGHRSVSWYQQTPGQGLQFLFEYFSETQRNKGNFPGRFSGRQFSNSRSEMNVSTLELGDSALYLCASSDQGIFRHGEQFFGPGTRLTVL.

The genes are TRBV19 and TRBJ2-5; 7 bases are a match to TRBD2. Germline loops: CDR1 LNHDA, CDR2 SQIVND (reference sequence). This CDR3 comprises 12 residues. With V trimmed by 8 bases and J by 5 bases, 5 bases remained unmatched. The CDR3 loop reads CASALGGETQYF. The CDR3 nucleotides read TGTGCCAGTGCTCTGGGAGGGGAGACCCAGTACTTC.

The chain joins TRBV2 to TRBJ2-5; D unresolved. The germline V gene has CDR1 SNHLY and CDR2 FYNNEI. V was clipped by 7 bases and J by 6 bases, with 3 bases between them. The CDR3 has 9 residues. CDR3 DNA: TGTGCCAGCAAGCAGACCCAGTACTTC. Translating it yields CASKQTQYF.

V and J are TRBV6-4 and TRBJ2-3; perhaps TRBD1 as D (7 bases). This CDR3 region has 14 residues. V was shortened by 6 bases and J by 4 bases, with 14 bases between the two germline ends. CDR1 MRHNA and CDR2 SNTAGT come from the germline V gene. CDR3 nucleotide sequence: TGTGCCAGCAGCCCTACAGGGGAGGCAGATACGCAGTATTTT. Amino acid sequence: CASSPTGEADTQYF.

The genes are TRBV7-9 and TRBJ2-2; D may be TRBD1 (6 bases). The CDR3 spans 18 residues. With 1 base removed from V and 0 bases from J, the gap between germline ends came to 15 bases. CDR1 and CDR2 from the germline V gene are SEHNR and FQNEAQ (reference sequence). DNA of the CDR3: TGTGCCAGCAGCTTAGGTGCTCAGGACAGAGCGAACACCGGGGAGCTGTTTTTT. Its protein product is CASSLGAQDRANTGELFF.